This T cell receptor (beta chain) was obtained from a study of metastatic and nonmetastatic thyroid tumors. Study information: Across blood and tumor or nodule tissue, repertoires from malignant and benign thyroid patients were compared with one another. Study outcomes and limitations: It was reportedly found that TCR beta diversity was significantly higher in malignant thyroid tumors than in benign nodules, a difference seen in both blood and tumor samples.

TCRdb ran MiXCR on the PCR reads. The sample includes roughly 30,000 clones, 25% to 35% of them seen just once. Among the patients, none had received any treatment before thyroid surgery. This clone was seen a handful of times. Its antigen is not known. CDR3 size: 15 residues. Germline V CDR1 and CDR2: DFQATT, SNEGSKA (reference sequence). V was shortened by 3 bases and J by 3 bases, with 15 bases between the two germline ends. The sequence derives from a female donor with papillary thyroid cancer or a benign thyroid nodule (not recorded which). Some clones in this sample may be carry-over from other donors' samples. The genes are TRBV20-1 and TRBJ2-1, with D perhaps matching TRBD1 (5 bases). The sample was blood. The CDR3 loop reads CSASRGKEVYNEQFF. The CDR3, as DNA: TGCAGTGCTAGTAGGGGAAAAGAAGTCTACAATGAGCAGTTCTTC.